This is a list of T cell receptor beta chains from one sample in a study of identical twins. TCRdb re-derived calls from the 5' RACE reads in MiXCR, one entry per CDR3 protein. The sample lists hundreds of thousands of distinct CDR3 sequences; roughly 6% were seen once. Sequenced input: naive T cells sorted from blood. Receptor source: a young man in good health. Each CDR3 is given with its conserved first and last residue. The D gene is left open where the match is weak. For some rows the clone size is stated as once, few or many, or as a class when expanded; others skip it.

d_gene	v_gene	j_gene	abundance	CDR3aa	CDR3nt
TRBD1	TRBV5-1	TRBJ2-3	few	CASSFDRVRADTQYF	TGCGCCAGCAGCTTCGACAGGGTGAGGGCAGATACGCAGTATTTT
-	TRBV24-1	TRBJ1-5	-	CATSGTGPNQPQHF	TGTGCCACCAGTGGGACGGGACCCAATCAGCCCCAGCATTTT
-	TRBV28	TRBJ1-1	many	CASSPGGAGVTEAFF	TGTGCCAGCAGCCCCGGAGGGGCCGGTGTCACTGAAGCTTTCTTT
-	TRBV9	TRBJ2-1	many	CASSPSGTMNEQFF	TGTGCCAGCAGCCCCAGCGGTACTATGAATGAGCAGTTCTTC
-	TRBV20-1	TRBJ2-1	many	CSARDKGLASSYNEQFF	TGCAGTGCTAGAGATAAGGGGCTAGCGAGCAGCTACAATGAGCAGTTCTTC
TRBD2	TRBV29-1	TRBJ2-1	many	CSVGRDRRRSGRAGEQFF	TGCAGCGTCGGACGGGACCGGCGGAGGAGCGGGAGGGCCGGTGAGCAGTTCTTC
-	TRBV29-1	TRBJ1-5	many	CSVGMPNQPQHF	TGCAGCGTTGGGATGCCCAATCAGCCCCAGCATTTT
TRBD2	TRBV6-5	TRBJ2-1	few	CASSYLPSGSHNEQFF	TGTGCCAGCAGTTACCTCCCTAGCGGGAGTCACAATGAGCAGTTCTTC
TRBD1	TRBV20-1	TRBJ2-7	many	CSASRDRGREQYF	TGCAGTGCTAGTCGGGACAGGGGAAGAGAGCAGTACTTC
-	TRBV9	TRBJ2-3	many	CASSVALAGTDTQYF	TGTGCCAGCAGCGTAGCTTTAGCGGGCACAGATACGCAGTATTTT
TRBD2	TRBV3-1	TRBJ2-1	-	CASSLRAGLALNEQFF	TGTGCCAGCAGTCTCCGGGCGGGACTAGCGCTGAACGAGCAGTTCTTC
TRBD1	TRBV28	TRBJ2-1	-	CASSLISAGTENEQFF	TGTGCCAGCAGTTTAATCAGTGCCGGGACAGAGAATGAGCAGTTCTTC
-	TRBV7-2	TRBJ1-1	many	CASSYGPPSIF	TGTGCCAGCAGCTACGGACCGCCGTCGATCTTT
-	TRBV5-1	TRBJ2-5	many	CASSFGDKETQYF	TGCGCCAGCAGCTTCGGCGATAAAGAGACCCAGTACTTC
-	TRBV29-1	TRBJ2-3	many	CSVELTPSTDTQYF	TGCAGCGTTGAATTGACCCCTAGCACAGATACGCAGTATTTT
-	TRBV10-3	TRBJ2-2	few	CAISERQSGTTGELFF	TGTGCCATCAGTGAACGCCAGTCTGGGACTACCGGGGAGCTGTTTTTT
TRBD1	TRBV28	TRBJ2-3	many	CASRGRLDRGSSTDTQYF	TGTGCCAGCAGGGGTCGATTGGACAGGGGGTCGAGCACAGATACGCAGTATTTT
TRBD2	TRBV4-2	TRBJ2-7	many	CASSQDPASGSDEQYF	TGTGCCAGCAGCCAAGATCCGGCTAGCGGGAGTGACGAGCAGTACTTC
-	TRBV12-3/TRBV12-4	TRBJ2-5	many	CASSLGGTQYF	TGTGCCAGCAGTTTAGGGGGGACCCAGTACTTC
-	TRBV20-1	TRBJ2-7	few	CSAYKSSYEQYF	TGCAGTGCTTACAAGAGCTCCTACGAGCAGTACTTC
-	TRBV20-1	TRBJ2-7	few	CSARPAGESYEQYF	TGCAGTGCTAGACCGGCAGGGGAGTCCTACGAGCAGTACTTC
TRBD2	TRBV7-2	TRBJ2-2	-	CASSRTSGRPGELFF	TGTGCCAGCAGCCGTACTAGCGGGAGGCCCGGGGAGCTGTTTTTT
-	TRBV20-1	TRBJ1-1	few	CSARIEEGSTAEAFF	TGCAGTGCTAGGATCGAGGAAGGGTCTACGGCTGAAGCTTTCTTT
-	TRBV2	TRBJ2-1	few	CASRAWTSSYNEQFF	TGTGCCAGCAGGGCCTGGACGAGCTCCTACAATGAGCAGTTCTTC
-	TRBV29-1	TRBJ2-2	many	CSVDHGYTGELFF	TGCAGCGTGGACCATGGGTACACCGGGGAGCTGTTTTTT
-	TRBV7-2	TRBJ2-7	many	CASSLAAEQYF	TGTGCCAGCAGCTTAGCAGCCGAGCAGTACTTC
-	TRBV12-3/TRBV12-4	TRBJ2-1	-	CASSLGWGEFLFF	TGTGCCAGCAGTTTAGGGTGGGGGGAATTTCTGTTCTTC
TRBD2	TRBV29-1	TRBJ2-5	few	CSVDSGTSGRRNF	TGCAGCGTTGATTCTGGGACTAGCGGGAGAAGGAACTTC
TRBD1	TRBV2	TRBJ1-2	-	CASRTTGTENLSYGYTF	TGTGCCAGCAGGACTACCGGGACAGAGAATCTGAGCTATGGCTACACCTTC
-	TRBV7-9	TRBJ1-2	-	CASSFESGYTF	TGTGCCAGCAGCTTCGAGTCTGGCTACACCTTC
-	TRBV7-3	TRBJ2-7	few	CASSSGERRGGTYEQYF	TGTGCCAGCAGCTCTGGGGAACGCAGGGGAGGAACCTACGAGCAGTACTTC
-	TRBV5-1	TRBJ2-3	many	CASTLGTELLSSQSTDTQYF	TGCGCCAGCACCCTTGGGACGGAACTCCTAAGCAGCCAAAGCACAGATACGCAGTATTTT
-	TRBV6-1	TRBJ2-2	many	CASSLRGIRAANTGELFF	TGTGCCAGCAGTCTTCGGGGCATTCGGGCGGCGAACACCGGGGAGCTGTTTTTT
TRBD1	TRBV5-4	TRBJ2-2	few	CASSLKSGQGPNTGELFF	TGTGCCAGCAGCTTGAAATCGGGACAGGGTCCGAACACCGGGGAGCTGTTTTTT
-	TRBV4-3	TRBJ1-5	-	CASSQDRQGSNQPQHF	TGCGCCAGCAGCCAAGACCGGCAGGGCAGCAATCAGCCCCAGCATTTT
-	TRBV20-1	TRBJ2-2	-	CSARGGHLVTGKLFF	TGCAGTGCTAGGGGGGGCCACTTAGTCACCGGGAAGCTGTTTTTT
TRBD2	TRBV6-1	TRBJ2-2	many	CASSTGPGLAGTGELFF	TGTGCCAGCAGTACCGGCCCTGGACTAGCGGGCACCGGGGAGCTGTTTTTT
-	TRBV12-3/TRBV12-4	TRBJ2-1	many	CASSLGDGGNEQFF	TGTGCCAGCAGTTTAGGGGACGGGGGTAATGAGCAGTTCTTC
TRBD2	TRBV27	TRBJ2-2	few	CASGGWAGDPGELFF	TGTGCCAGCGGAGGCTGGGCGGGAGATCCCGGGGAGCTGTTTTTT
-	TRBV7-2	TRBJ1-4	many	CASSLAPGQLNEKLFF	TGTGCCAGCAGCTTAGCTCCGGGACAACTTAATGAAAAACTGTTTTTT
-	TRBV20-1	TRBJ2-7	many	CSARDLRGYEQYF	TGCAGTGCTAGAGATTTAAGAGGATACGAGCAGTACTTC